The rows below give T cell receptor beta chains drawn from one sample of a study of cytomegalovirus exposure and HLA in healthy donors. Profiled with immunoSEQ multiplex PCR; TCRdb holds only in-frame clones, not every one. The table has roughly 120,000 clones, 65% to 75% seen once. The specimen sequenced was PBMCs. The receptors come from a woman in her fifties or sixties in good health and CMV-seropositive. The CDR3 runs from the conserved cysteine through the conserved F or W. D genes are given only for firm matches. Some rows have no size entry. The others give once, few or many, or a class for an expanded clone.

>-|-|TRBJ2-3|TRBV11-2
TGTGCCAGCAGCCTGAGCGGGAGCACAGATACGCAGTATTTT
CASSLSGSTDTQYF
>-|-|TRBJ1-1|TRBV5-1
TGCGCCAGCAGCTCCGGACGGACTAGCACATCGAACACTGAAGCTTTCTTT
CASSSGRTSTSNTEAFF
>-|TRBD1|TRBJ2-5|TRBV30
TGTGCCTGGGGCTGGACAGGGATGGAGACCCAGTACTTC
CAWGWTGMETQYF
>few|-|TRBJ2-6|TRBV6-1
TGTGCCAGCAGTGAGAGCTCTGGGGCCAACGTCCTGACTTTC
CASSESSGANVLTF
>-|-|TRBJ1-6|TRBV27
TGTGCCAGCAGTTTTTTTCGGGGAAATTCACCCCTCCACTTT
CASSFFRGNSPLHF
>-|-|TRBJ1-3|TRBV7-2
TGTGCCAGCAGCTTAGAGGGGTCTGGAAACACCATATATTTT
CASSLEGSGNTIYF
>-|-|TRBJ1-4|TRBV6-1
TGTGCCAGCAGTCAGAACATTAATGAAAAACTGTTTTTT
CASSQNINEKLFF
>-|-|TRBJ2-5|TRBV29-1
TGCAGCGTTGAGATCCTACAAGAGACCCAGTACTTC
CSVEILQETQYF
>-|-|TRBJ1-1|TRBV10-1
TGCGCCAGCAGTATGGGGGCCGGGACTGAAGCTTTCTTT
CASSMGAGTEAFF
>few|TRBD1|TRBJ1-4|TRBV4-1
TGCGCCAGCAGCCCCCTACCCGAGGGGGACAGTAAGAATGAAAAACTGTTTTTT
CASSPLPEGDSKNEKLFF
>once|-|TRBJ1-2|TRBV6-6
TGTGCCAGCAGTCCCAGAGGCGATGGCTACACCTTC
CASSPRGDGYTF
>-|-|TRBJ1-5|TRBV6-6
TGTGCCAGCACCCAGACCCAGGGAGGGACTTATCAGCCCCAGCATTTT
CASTQTQGGTYQPQHF
>-|-|TRBJ2-3|TRBV27
TGTGCCAGCAGTTCACTACAGGGTGCTACGCAGTATTTT
CASSSLQGATQYF
>-|-|TRBJ1-2|TRBV2
TGTGCCAGCAGGGTTTATAATATCGGGGTTGGCTACACCTTC
CASRVYNIGVGYTF
>-|-|TRBJ2-3|TRBV27
TGTGCCAGCAGTTTCAAAGGACAGAGCCCCACAGATACGCAGTATTTT
CASSFKGQSPTDTQYF
>-|TRBD1|TRBJ1-6|TRBV27
TGTGCCAGCAGTAGAACCGGGACAGGAAATTCACCCCTCCACTTT
CASSRTGTGNSPLHF
>-|TRBD1|TRBJ1-2|TRBV5-1
TGCGCCAGCAGCGGGGGACAGTTGGGCTATGGCTACACCTTC
CASSGGQLGYGYTF
>-|TRBD2|TRBJ2-1|TRBV13
TGTGCCAGCAGCCCTTGGACTAGCGGGAGTACCGGAAATGAGCAGTTCTTC
CASSPWTSGSTGNEQFF
>few|TRBD1|TRBJ1-1|TRBV18
TGTGCCAGCTCACCATCTAGAGGGGGCAACACTGAAGCTTTCTTT
CASSPSRGGNTEAFF
>-|-|TRBJ1-1|TRBV18
TGTGCCAGCTCACCGTCTCCGGGCACTGAAGCTTTCTTT
CASSPSPGTEAFF
>-|-|TRBJ1-5|TRBV6-1
TGTGCCAGCAGGACAAGTCCAAATCAGCCCCAGCATTTT
CASRTSPNQPQHF
>-|-|TRBJ2-7|TRBV4-3
TGCGCCAGCAGCCAAGATATAAGTCTAGGAAGCTCCTACGAGCAGTACTTC
CASSQDISLGSSYEQYF
>-|-|TRBJ2-7|TRBV11-2
TGTGCCAGCAGCTTTATCTCCGGGAACCACGAGCAGTACTTC
CASSFISGNHEQYF
>-|TRBD2|TRBJ2-1|TRBV7-2
TGTGCCAGCAGCCGAGGGACTAGCGGGGAGCAGTTCTTC
CASSRGTSGEQFF
>-|-|TRBJ2-1|TRBV5-1
TGCGCCAGCAGCTTGGACAGTTTCAATGAGCAGTTCTTC
CASSLDSFNEQFF
>-|TRBD1|TRBJ1-5|TRBV2
TGTGCCAGCAGACCCGACAGGGGAGGCAATCAGCCCCAGCATTTT
CASRPDRGGNQPQHF
>few|TRBD2|TRBJ2-2|TRBV2
TGTGCCAGCAGCCCCCAGCGGGGGAACACCGGGGAGCTGTTTTTT
CASSPQRGNTGELFF
>-|-|TRBJ1-1|TRBV7-2
TGTGCCAGCAGTCCAGAGGCATCTTCGAACACTGAAGCTTTCTTT
CASSPEASSNTEAFF
>-|TRBD1|TRBJ1-3|TRBV18
TGTGCCAGCTCACCATTAGGACAGGGCGAAAACACCATATATTTT
CASSPLGQGENTIYF
>-|-|TRBJ1-1|TRBV5-1
TGCGCCAGCAGCTTGGCCTGGGGACAGAACACTGAAGCTTTCTTT
CASSLAWGQNTEAFF
>-|TRBD1|TRBJ2-7|TRBV19
TGTGCCAGTAACAGGGGAGCCGGGACCCCCTACGAGCAGTACTTC
CASNRGAGTPYEQYF
>-|TRBD2|TRBJ2-1|TRBV19
TGTGCCAGTAGTATCTGGCGGGAGCCGTACAATGAGCAGTTCTTC
CASSIWREPYNEQFF